Each of the 8 T cell receptor beta chains below was sequenced from the same sample in a study of human T cells and chemical hapten exposure (dated by TCRdb to about 2021). The time point tag for this specimen amounts to: patch test 2, 6 weeks after DPC sensitization. The treatment or condition label for this specimen denotes: therapeutic diphenylcyclopropenone sensitization with weekly scalp DPC. The receptor library was made with RACE. TCRdb names NextSeq 500 as the instrument used. TCRdb took the public reads, trimmed them with fastp at Q25, ran MiXCR for clone calling and kept in-frame beta chains. CDR3 protein duplicates are merged, each entry listing the most common genes and DNA. Within this sample are tens of thousands of distinct CDR3 sequences, with roughly 11% of them counted one time only. Of the sample, roughly 2.3% falls within the top ten clones. Sample: whole blood, taken in connection with sensitization to the hapten diphenylcyclopropenone (DPC). These receptors came from a man aged 35 to 55 with alopecia areata. Some clones in this sample may be carry-over from other donors' samples.

V usage is TRBV29-1 and J usage is TRBJ1-2; D not resolved. The CDR3 length is 12 residues. V lost 6 bases, J lost 0 bases, and 8 bases lay in between. Germline lookup yields CDR1 SQVTM and CDR2 ANQGSEA. The CDR3 DNA is TGCAGCGTAAAGATAGCTAACTATGGCTACACCTTC. Protein: CSVKIANYGYTF.

The sample holds a few counts of this clonotype. V gene TRBV29-1 combines with J gene TRBJ2-7, with D tentatively TRBD1 (5 bases). CDR1 and CDR2 from the germline V gene are SQVTM and ANQGSEA. The CDR3 totals 14 residues. Trimming took off 2 bases at V and 2 bases at J, with 13 bases between the two ends. This chain's CDR3 is CSVERQGLPYEQYF. As DNA, the CDR3 is TGCAGCGTTGAACGGCAGGGCCTTCCCTACGAGCAGTACTTC.

The table lists this clonotype with a few counts. J is TRBJ2-1 and V is TRBV7-2, with 12 positions matching TRBD2. This CDR3 spans 16 amino acids. Unmatched junction bases numbered 3, after V lost 2 bases and J lost 4 bases. Germline-derived CDR1 and CDR2 are SGHTA and FQGNSA. CDR3 protein: CASSLSTSGSYNEQFF. The CDR3 nucleotides are TGTGCCAGCAGCTTATCGACTAGCGGGAGTTACAATGAGCAGTTCTTC.

The chain has TRBV29-1 and TRBJ2-3; either TRBD1 or TRBD2 may supply D (5 bases each). The CDR3 spans 12 residues. In germline, CDR1 is SQVTM, CDR2 ANQGSEA. Trimming cost V 4 bases and J 6 bases, with 11 bases left between them. CDR3 in amino acids: CSVGDPGDTQYF. CDR3 coding DNA: TGCAGCGTTGGGGACCCCGGCGATACGCAGTATTTT.

This clonotype was seen a few times. V usage is TRBV4-3 and J usage is TRBJ2-3; TRBD2 aligns across 10 bases. This CDR3 is 20 amino acids long. The J segment lost 2 bases and the V segment lost 0 bases, leaving 14 bases of the junction unmatched. The germline CDR1 and CDR2 sequences are LGHNA and YSLEER. The CDR3 loop is CASSQDSPEVAGGYTDTQYF. The CDR3 DNA follows: TGCGCCAGCAGCCAAGATTCTCCGGAGGTAGCGGGGGGATACACAGATACGCAGTATTTT.

The J gene is TRBJ2-1, the V gene TRBV19, with D perhaps TRBD2 (6 bases). V was pared by 6 bases and J by 10 bases, with 28 bases between. The CDR3 is made up of 17 amino acids. Germline CDR1 reads LNHDA; CDR2 reads SQIVND (reference sequence). DNA of the CDR3: TGTGCCAGTAGCCTTTATTTGACGGGAGTCCCCCGCGGAGAGCAGTTCTTC. Translated, it gives CASSLYLTGVPRGEQFF.

The table lists this clonotype with many counts. V gene TRBV4-1 combines with J gene TRBJ2-3, with D maybe TRBD2 (6 bases). V lost 1 base, J lost 0 bases, and 8 bases lay in between. Germline loops: CDR1 MGHRA, CDR2 YSYEKL. The CDR3 length is 15 residues. The CDR3, as DNA: TGCGCCAGCAGCCAAGGGGACTTTAGCACAGATACGCAGTATTTT. It codes for CASSQGDFSTDTQYF.

This clonotype came up a few times. The chain uses TRBV9 and TRBJ2-2, with D possibly TRBD1 on 6 matching bases. Germline CDR1 reads SGDLS; CDR2 reads YYNGEE. V gave up 1 base and J gave up 5 bases, with 9 bases separating them. This CDR3 is 14 amino acids long. The CDR3 bases are TGTGCCAGCAGCGTATTGGGGGCAACCGGGGAGCTGTTTTTT. Encoded protein: CASSVLGATGELFF.